This T cell receptor beta chain was documented in a study of technical replicates of blood from four donors. This CDR3 spans 15 amino acids. Trimming took off 4 bases at V and 4 bases at J, with 14 bases between the two ends. The germline CDR1 and CDR2 sequences are SGHAT and FQNNGV. Generated by immunoSEQ multiplex PCR, the TCRdb table keeps only in-frame clones and is missing some. The sample yields roughly 87,000 clones, roughly 94% seen once. What was sequenced was T cells isolated from PBMCs. The sequence was obtained from a human donor in good health. This rearrangement joins TRBV11-2 to TRBJ2-1; TRBD2 is a possible D gene (5 bases). CDR3 bases: TGTGCCAGCAGCTCGCAGCGGAGGACTTACAATGAGCAGTTCTTC. As protein: CASSSQRRTYNEQFF.